This T cell receptor beta chain was identified during a study of blood T cell repertoires in COVID-19. On the study more broadly: Sites in the United States, Italy and Spain provided acute and convalescent COVID-19 samples. PBMCs, B-cell-depleted T cells, or T cells provided the cDNA or gDNA that made up the material.

This CDR3 region has 15 residues. Germline CDR1 and CDR2: SNHLY and FYNNEI. V trimming: 8 bases; J trimming: 3 bases; junction bases outside the gene matches: 9. Original processing methods: By means of reference gene primer amplification, nucleated cell counts were estimated. Sequencing used immunoSEQ multiplex PCR; TCRdb keeps in-frame clones, though not all of them. The V and J calls and the clone size are those of that table, but D and trimming were determined from the DNA. The sample comprises about 63,000 clones, 79% of which are singletons, and more than 25% rests with the top ten. Specimen: peripheral blood. This sequence was found in a human donor in a cohort sampled during active COVID-19. V usage is TRBV2 and J usage is TRBJ2-2; 7 nucleotides align to TRBD2. CDR3 DNA: TGTGCCAGCGAAGGGAGCGGGAAGGACACCGGGGAGCTGTTTTTT. Encoded protein: CASEGSGKDTGELFF.